These 28 T cell receptor beta chains originate from one sample sequenced in a study of blood T cell repertoires in COVID-19. The data were produced by immunoSEQ multiplex PCR, yet TCRdb's version contains in-frame clones alone and is incomplete. The sample yields 270,000 or so clones, about four fifths seen once. The sequenced material came from peripheral blood. All receptors come from a woman in her forties or fifties who had recovered from COVID-19.

The J gene is TRBJ1-2, the V gene TRBV6-5; TRBD1 agrees at 7 bases. CDR3 length: 14 residues. J was trimmed by 3 bases and V by 7 bases; bases with no gene match: 8. Germline V lookup: CDR1 MNHEY, CDR2 SVGAGI. Here the CDR3 DNA reads TGTGCCAGCAACCGAAGGGGGCAGGACTATGGCTACACCTTC. It yields the protein CASNRRGQDYGYTF.

This sequence joins TRBV19 and TRBJ2-7; D might be TRBD1 (6 bases). The CDR3 consists of 13 residues. Trimming pared 8 bases from V and 4 bases from J, leaving 15 bases between. Germline CDR1 is LNHDA and CDR2 is SQIVND (reference sequence). The CDR3, as DNA: TGTGCCAGTCAGAGGGACAACTCATACGAGCAGTACTTC. It codes for CASQRDNSYEQYF.

This clone appeared a few times. This sequence joins TRBV5-1 and TRBJ2-7, with D tentatively TRBD1 (6 bases). Trimming removed 0 bases from V and 4 bases from J, with 14 bases in between. This CDR3 region has 15 residues. The germline CDR1 and CDR2 sequences are SGHRS and YFSETQ. For the CDR3, the DNA is TGCGCCAGCAGCTTGGAGAGAGGGGGATCTTACGAGCAGTACTTC. Amino acid sequence: CASSLERGGSYEQYF. Based on the CDR3 plus reference TRBV5-1 and TRBJ2-7, the full variable domain is KAGVTQTPRYLIKTRGQQVTLSCSPISGHRSVSWYQQTPGQGLQFLFEYFSETQRNKGNFPGRFSGRQFSNSRSEMNVSTLELGDSALYLCASSLERGGSYEQYFGPGTRLTVT.

The rearrangement links TRBV6-4 to TRBJ1-5; 9 bases line up with TRBD1. Germline CDR1 is MRHNA and CDR2 is SNTAGT. This CDR3 is 18 amino acids long. Unmatched junction bases numbered 14, after V lost 6 bases and J lost 2 bases. The CDR3 region is CASRTFGTGSGGNQPQHF. DNA for the CDR3: TGTGCCAGCAGAACCTTCGGGACAGGGTCTGGGGGCAATCAGCCCCAGCATTTT.

The chain links TRBV19 to TRBJ1-1, with D tentatively TRBD1 (5 bases). The CDR3 length is 16 residues. The V end was cut by 5 bases, the J end by 0 bases, with 16 bases between. CDR1 and CDR2 (germline): LNHDA, SQIVND (reference sequence). CDR3 in DNA: TGTGCCAGTAGTGCGTCGACAGTTCGGGTGAACACTGAAGCTTTCTTT. The encoded protein is CASSASTVRVNTEAFF. Supplemented by reference TRBV19 and TRBJ1-1, the full variable domain reads DGGITQSPKYLFRKEGQNVTLSCEQNLNHDAMYWYRQDPGQGLRLIYYSQIVNDFQKGDIAEGYSVSREKKESFPLTVTSAQKNPTAFYLCASSASTVRVNTEAFFGQGTRLTVV.

The chain has TRBV19 and TRBJ2-7, with TRBD1 matching 8 bases. CDR3 length equals 14 residues. CDR1 LNHDA and CDR2 SQIVND come from the germline V gene (reference sequence). V gave up 6 bases and J gave up 3 bases; unmatched junction bases: 7. The CDR3 DNA follows: TGTGCCAGTAGCATTCCCGGGACAGGCTACGAGCAGTACTTC. This encodes CASSIPGTGYEQYF. Variable domain in full (rest from reference TRBV19 and TRBJ2-7): DGGITQSPKYLFRKEGQNVTLSCEQNLNHDAMYWYRQDPGQGLRLIYYSQIVNDFQKGDIAEGYSVSREKKESFPLTVTSAQKNPTAFYLCASSIPGTGYEQYFGPGTRLTVT.

This clone was observed a handful of times. This chain links TRBV7-7 with TRBJ2-5; TRBD2 matches at 15 bases. From germline, CDR1 is SSHAT and CDR2 FNYEAQ (reference sequence). The length of the CDR3 is 15 residues. The V segment lost 5 bases and the J segment 5 bases; nucleotides outside the gene matches: 3. DNA of the CDR3: TGTGCCAGCAGCGAGGGACTAGCGGGAGGTGAGACCCAGTACTTC. Protein product: CASSEGLAGGETQYF.

The chain recombines TRBV7-2 with TRBJ2-1, with 10 bases lining up with TRBD2. CDR1 is SGHTA and CDR2 is FQGNSA in the germline V gene. This CDR3 is built from 16 residues. J lost 7 bases, V lost 4 bases, and 10 bases had no gene match. In DNA, the CDR3 is TGTGCCAGCAGCTCGAGACGACTAGCGGGTCTTAATGAGCAGTTCTTC. This codes for CASSSRRLAGLNEQFF.

The chain carries TRBV4-1 and TRBJ1-3; no clear D. The length of the CDR3 is 15 residues. The germline V and J ends were trimmed by 4 bases and 3 bases, with 13 bases remaining between them. Germline loops: CDR1 MGHRA, CDR2 YSYEKL. The CDR3 sequence is CASSPILDFGNTIYF. CDR3 DNA sequence: TGCGCCAGCAGCCCTATACTGGACTTTGGAAACACCATATATTTT.

The chain is built from TRBV19 and TRBJ2-7; 9 nucleotides match TRBD2. V was clipped by 5 bases and J by 4 bases; unmatched bases: 18. CDR1 and CDR2 (germline): LNHDA, SQIVND (reference sequence). This CDR3 is 18 amino acids long. CDR3 in amino acids: CASSGSGGRAGLRYEQYF. The CDR3 DNA sequence: TGTGCCAGTAGTGGAAGCGGGGGGCGCGCAGGGCTTCGATACGAGCAGTACTTC.

This clone was found many times. This chain joins TRBV5-5 and TRBJ1-5, with D perhaps TRBD1 (5 bases). The CDR3 has 16 amino acids. Germline V gene sequence: CDR1 SGHKS, CDR2 YYEKEE (reference sequence). The germline V and J ends were trimmed by 0 bases and 3 bases, with 13 bases remaining between them. Written as DNA, the CDR3 is TGTGCCAGCAGCTTGGCCGGGGGGATTTACAATCAGCCCCAGCATTTT. This sequence encodes CASSLAGGIYNQPQHF. The full variable domain, in which reference TRBV5-5 and TRBJ1-5 provide the parts outside the CDR3, is DAGVTQSPTHLIKTRGQQVTLRCSPISGHKSVSWYQQVLGQGPQFIFQYYEKEERGRGNFPDRFSARQFPNYSSELNVNALLLGDSALYLCASSLAGGIYNQPQHFGDGTRLSIL.

This chain joins TRBV7-2 and TRBJ1-2, with D possibly being TRBD1 (6 bases). Germline CDR1 SGHTA, CDR2 FQGNSA. The CDR3 is 16 amino acids. Trimming removed 1 base from V and 3 bases from J, with 15 bases in between. The chain's CDR3 is CASSLGPGAPDYGYTF. The CDR3 nucleotides are TGTGCCAGCAGCTTAGGGCCAGGGGCCCCGGACTATGGCTACACCTTC.

J is TRBJ1-5 and V is TRBV4-1; TRBD1 matches 7 bases. The germline gives CDR1 MGHRA, CDR2 YSYEKL. The length of the CDR3 is 17 residues. Unmatched junction bases numbered 10, after V lost 1 base and J lost 4 bases. The CDR3 spells CASSQVTYRGKNQPQHF. CDR3 sequence (DNA): TGCGCCAGCAGCCAAGTGACATACAGGGGAAAGAATCAGCCCCAGCATTTT.

This clone was seen a few times. The chain links TRBV6-5 to TRBJ2-7; tentative D call: TRBD1 (6 bases). V was clipped by 2 bases and J by 6 bases, with 14 bases between them. From germline, CDR1 is MNHEY and CDR2 SVGAGI. The CDR3 spans 14 residues. The CDR3 sequence is CASSYSTGYGEQYF. The CDR3 DNA is TGTGCCAGCAGTTACAGCACAGGGTACGGCGAGCAGTACTTC.

The chain employs TRBV3-1 (or the pseudogene TRBV3-2) and TRBJ2-7; D perhaps matches TRBD1 (6 bases). V gave up 2 bases and J gave up 6 bases, with 23 bases separating them. From germline, CDR1 is LGHDT and CDR2 YNNKEL (reference sequence). The CDR3 loop spans 17 amino acids. DNA of the CDR3: TGTGCCAGCAGCCAAAGGAGCCCGGGACATAAAAGCCCCGAGCAGTACTTC. Residues: CASSQRSPGHKSPEQYF.

This chain connects TRBV10-3 to TRBJ2-5, with D maybe TRBD2 (6 bases). The CDR3 has 13 amino acids. V shed 0 bases and J shed 4 bases, with 6 bases lying between them. In germline, CDR1 is ENHRY, CDR2 SYGVKD. The CDR3 reads CAISESTRETQYF. For the CDR3, the DNA is TGTGCCATCAGTGAGTCGACTAGAGAGACCCAGTACTTC.

The count of this clone is one. The rearrangement links TRBV6-2 or TRBV6-3 to TRBJ2-5; D is ambiguous. Germline V gene data show CDR1 as MNHEY and CDR2 as SVGEGT. V was shortened by 4 bases and J by 5 bases, with 5 bases between the two germline ends. The CDR3 loop spans 11 amino acids. CDR3 protein: CASSFRETQYF. DNA for the CDR3: TGTGCCAGCAGTTTTCGGGAGACCCAGTACTTC.

This sequence joins TRBV12-3 or TRBV12-4 and TRBJ2-2, with unresolved D. Trimming stripped 7 bases from V and 6 bases from J, with 9 bases between. The CDR3 extends over 12 amino acids. CDR3 loop: CASTSGPGELFF. As DNA, the CDR3 is TGTGCCAGCACTTCAGGTCCCGGGGAGCTGTTTTTT.

This chain connects TRBV7-9 to TRBJ2-7; 7 bases match TRBD1. Germline lookup yields CDR1 SEHNR and CDR2 FQNEAQ (reference sequence). The V segment lost 4 bases and the J segment 5 bases; nucleotides outside the gene matches: 8. This CDR3 is built from 14 residues. The CDR3 sequence: CASSYAGGQNEQYF. The CDR3, as DNA: TGTGCCAGCAGCTATGCAGGGGGACAGAACGAGCAGTACTTC.

The DNA of the CDR3 is TGCGCCAGCAGCTATCCTAGCACGGGCGGGGAGCTGTTTTTT. The encoded protein is CASSYPSTGGELFF. This chain joins TRBV5-1 and TRBJ2-2; possible D gene TRBD2, 5 bases. This CDR3 region has 14 residues. Germline loops: CDR1 SGHRS, CDR2 YFSETQ. V lost 3 bases, J lost 7 bases, and 13 bases lay in between.

Worth noting for this clone: The sample carries other DNA sequences with the same CDR3. The chain is built from TRBV7-2 and TRBJ2-7; maybe TRBD2 (6 bases). Per germline, CDR1 SGHTA and CDR2 FQGNSA. Trimming took off 0 bases at V and 2 bases at J, with 8 bases between the two ends. This CDR3 is built from 14 residues. The CDR3 loop is CASSLAGGTYEQYF. The CDR3, as DNA: TGTGCCAGCAGCTTAGCGGGAGGTACCTACGAGCAGTACTTC.

This chain uses TRBV7-2 with TRBJ2-6; 9 nucleotides line up with TRBD2. The CDR3 totals 15 residues. Trimming cost V 4 bases and J 5 bases; bases outside gene matches: 3. The germline gives CDR1 SGHTA, CDR2 FQGNSA. Here the CDR3 reads CASSSRGGWANVLTF. CDR3 nucleotides: TGTGCCAGCAGCTCGCGGGGGGGATGGGCCAACGTCCTGACTTTC.

The V and J genes are TRBV30 and TRBJ2-3; D possibly corresponds to TRBD1 (6 bases). Trimming pared 7 bases from V and 0 bases from J, leaving 20 bases between. The germline V gene encodes CDR1 GTSNPN and CDR2 SVGIG (reference sequence). The CDR3 has 16 amino acids. Here the CDR3 DNA reads TGTGCCTCCTCCGGGACACCCAGTACTAGCACAGATACGCAGTATTTT. Its translation: CASSGTPSTSTDTQYF.

The chain has TRBV4-3 and TRBJ2-7; 7 bases line up with TRBD2. Germline V gene data show CDR1 as LGHNA and CDR2 as YSLEER. J gave up 2 bases and V 4 bases, and 11 bases lay outside the gene matches. The CDR3 is 16 amino acids. The CDR3 bases are TGCGCCAGCAGCCGGGGGAGGGGAAGTTCCACCTACGAGCAGTACTTC. Translating gives CASSRGRGSSTYEQYF.

This clone is a singleton in its sample. The V and J genes are TRBV28 and TRBJ2-4; unclear D gene. The V end was cut by 11 bases, the J end by 0 bases, with 14 bases between. This CDR3 has 14 residues. Germline assignment: CDR1 MDHEN and CDR2 SYDVKM. The CDR3 sequence: CAAGISGAKNIQYF. CDR3 nucleotide sequence: TGTGCCGCTGGAATCTCGGGAGCCAAAAACATTCAGTACTTC.

The rearrangement links TRBV6-2 or TRBV6-3 to TRBJ2-2; 8 nucleotides match TRBD2. This CDR3 has 16 residues. V lost 0 bases to trimming and J lost 4 bases; unmatched junction nucleotides: 4. CDR1 MNHEY and CDR2 SVGEGT come from the germline V gene. The CDR3 DNA follows: TGTGCCAGCAGTTACTCTCCTAGCGGGTCCACCGGGGAGCTGTTTTTT. Its translation: CASSYSPSGSTGELFF.

The rearrangement joins TRBV15 to TRBJ1-5; no clear D gene. Germline lookup yields CDR1 LNHNV and CDR2 YYDKDF (reference sequence). The V gene lost 4 bases and the J gene lost 7 bases, with 11 bases spanning the gap. This CDR3 has 13 amino acids. CDR3 sequence: CATSTEGGQPQHF. The CDR3 region has the DNA TGTGCCACCAGCACGGAGGGAGGCCAGCCCCAGCATTTT.

This CDR3 reads CASSPTAAGQPQHF. The CDR3 region has the DNA TGTGCCAGCAGTCCCACGGCTGCGGGTCAGCCCCAGCATTTT. V is TRBV6-2 or TRBV6-3 and J is TRBJ1-5; D is uncertain. The ends were cut back, 5 bases at V and 6 bases at J, with 14 bases in the middle. The CDR3 extends over 14 amino acids. CDR1 and CDR2 from the germline V gene are MNHEY and SVGEGT.